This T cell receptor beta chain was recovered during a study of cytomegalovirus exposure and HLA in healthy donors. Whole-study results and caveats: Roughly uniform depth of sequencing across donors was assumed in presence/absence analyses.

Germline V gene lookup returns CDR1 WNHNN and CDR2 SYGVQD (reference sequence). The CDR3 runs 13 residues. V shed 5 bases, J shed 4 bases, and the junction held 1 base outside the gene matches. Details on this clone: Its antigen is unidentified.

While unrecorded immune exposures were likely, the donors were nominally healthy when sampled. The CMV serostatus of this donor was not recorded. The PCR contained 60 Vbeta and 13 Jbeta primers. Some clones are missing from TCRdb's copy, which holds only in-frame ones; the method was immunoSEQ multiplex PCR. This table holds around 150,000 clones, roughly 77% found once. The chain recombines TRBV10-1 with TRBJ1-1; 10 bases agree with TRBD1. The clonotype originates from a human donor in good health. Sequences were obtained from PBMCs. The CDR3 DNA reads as TGCGCCAGCAGTCGGACAGGGGGCACTGAAGCTTTCTTT. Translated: CASSRTGGTEAFF.